The sample holds one count of the clone carrying this TCR beta chain. The antigen is not known. Using immunoSEQ multiplex PCR, the repertoire was profiled, and TCRdb retains in-frame clones only, with some absent. The sample contains under 140,000 clones, about 88% of which appear only once. This sample was included in a study of T cell responses to AZD1222 COVID-19 vaccine. Study-level results: Possibly, clonal diversity was underestimated; donors were largely white British and included more females. At baseline, seropositivity was found in only six or seven AZD1222 recipients. The CD4 TCRs associated with vaccination extended across spike and predominated at 160-218 and 743-854.

Germline CDR1 PRHDT, CDR2 FYEKMQ (reference sequence). CDR3 size: 11 residues. Trimming took off 0 bases at V and 8 bases at J, with 2 bases between the two ends. The origin of this receptor is an adult in good health. The J gene is TRBJ2-1, the V gene TRBV13; no reliable D call. The specimen comprised peripheral blood, sampled on day 0 of AZD1222 vaccination. CDR3 sequence: CASSLGHEQFF. The DNA for the CDR3 is TGTGCCAGCAGCTTAGGCCATGAGCAGTTCTTC.